Here is one T cell receptor beta chain with its context. Its specificity is not known. The sample holds other DNA sequences that translate to the same CDR3. Germline V gene data show CDR1 as SGHRS and CDR2 as YFSETQ. This CDR3 spans 13 amino acids. Trimming shortened V by 2 bases and J by 1 base, and 6 bases separated the two germline ends. This sample was included in a study of cytomegalovirus exposure and HLA in healthy donors. Whole-study findings and limits: The records held CMV serostatus as the only immune exposure information. An analysis that was carried out later associated 16,000 or so TCR beta sequences with HLA alleles at 0.05 false discovery rate. An analysis that came later showed most CMV-associated TCR beta chains appearing HLA-restricted.

This PCR relied on a set of 60 Vbeta primers and 13 Jbeta primers. TCRdb's copy holds only in-frame clones and misses some; the assay was immunoSEQ multiplex PCR. Of about 130,000 clones in the sample, 82% are singletons; the top ten hold about 1.2%. The receptor's source is a boy aged 5-17 years in good health and CMV-seronegative. Sequencing input: PBMCs. This chain uses TRBV5-1 with TRBJ1-2, with a tentative D call TRBD1 (6 bases). CDR3 DNA: TGCGCCAGCAGCTTAGGGGGTAACTATGGCTACACCTTC. This encodes CASSLGGNYGYTF. The variable domain in full, completed from reference TRBV5-1 and TRBJ1-2, reads KAGVTQTPRYLIKTRGQQVTLSCSPISGHRSVSWYQQTPGQGLQFLFEYFSETQRNKGNFPGRFSGRQFSNSRSEMNVSTLELGDSALYLCASSLGGNYGYTFGSGTRLTVV.